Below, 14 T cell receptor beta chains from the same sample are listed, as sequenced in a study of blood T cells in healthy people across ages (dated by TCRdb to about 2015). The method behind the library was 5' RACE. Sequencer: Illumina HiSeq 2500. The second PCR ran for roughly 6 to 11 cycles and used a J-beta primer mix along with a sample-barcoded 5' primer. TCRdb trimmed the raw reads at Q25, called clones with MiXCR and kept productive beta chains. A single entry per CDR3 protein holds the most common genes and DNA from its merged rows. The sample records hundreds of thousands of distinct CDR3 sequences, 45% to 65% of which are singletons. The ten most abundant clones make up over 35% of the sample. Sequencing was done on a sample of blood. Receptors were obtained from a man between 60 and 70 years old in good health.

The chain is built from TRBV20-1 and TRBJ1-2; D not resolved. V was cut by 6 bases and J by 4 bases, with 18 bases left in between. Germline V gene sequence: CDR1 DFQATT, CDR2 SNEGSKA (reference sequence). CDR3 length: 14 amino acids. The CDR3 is CSATRTQVGYGYTF. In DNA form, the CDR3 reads TGCAGTGCCACGAGGACCCAAGTGGGCTATGGCTACACCTTC.

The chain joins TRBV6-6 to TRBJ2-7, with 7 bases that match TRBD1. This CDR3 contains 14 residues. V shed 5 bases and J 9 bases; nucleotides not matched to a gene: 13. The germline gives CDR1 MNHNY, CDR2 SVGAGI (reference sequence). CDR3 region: CASSQTGQFIWQYF. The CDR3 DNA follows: TGTGCCAGCAGTCAGACGGGACAGTTTATTTGGCAGTACTTC.

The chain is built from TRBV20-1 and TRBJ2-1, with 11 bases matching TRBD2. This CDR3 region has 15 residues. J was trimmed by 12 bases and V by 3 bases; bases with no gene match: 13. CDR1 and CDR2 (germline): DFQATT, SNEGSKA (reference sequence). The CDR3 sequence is CSASSTSGGRRAQFF. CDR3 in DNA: TGCAGTGCTAGTTCAACTAGCGGGGGCCGACGGGCGCAGTTCTTC.

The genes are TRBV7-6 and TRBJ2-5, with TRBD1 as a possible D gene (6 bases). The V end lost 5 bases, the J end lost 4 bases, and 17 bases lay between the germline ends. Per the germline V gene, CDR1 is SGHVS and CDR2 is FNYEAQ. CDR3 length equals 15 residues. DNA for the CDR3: TGTGCCAGCAGCCCGATGGACAGTTTATCAGAGACCCAGTACTTC. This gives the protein CASSPMDSLSETQYF. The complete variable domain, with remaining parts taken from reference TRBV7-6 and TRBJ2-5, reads GAGVSQSPRYKVTKRGQDVALRCDPISGHVSLYWYRQALGQGPEFLTYFNYEAQQDKSGLPNDRFSAERPEGSISTLTIQRTEQRDSAMYRCASSPMDSLSETQYFGPGTRLLVL.

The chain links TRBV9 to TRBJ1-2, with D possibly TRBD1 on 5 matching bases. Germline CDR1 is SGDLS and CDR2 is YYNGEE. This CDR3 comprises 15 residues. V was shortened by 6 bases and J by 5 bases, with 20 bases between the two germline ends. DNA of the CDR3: TGTGCCAGCACTAAAACGGGGGATGGCTTATATGGCTACACCTTC. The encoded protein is CASTKTGDGLYGYTF.

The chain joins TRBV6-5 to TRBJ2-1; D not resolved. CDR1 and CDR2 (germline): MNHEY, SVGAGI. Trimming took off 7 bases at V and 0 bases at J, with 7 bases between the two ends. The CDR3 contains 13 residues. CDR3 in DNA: TGTGCCAGCAAGCGTAGCTCCTACAATGAGCAGTTCTTC. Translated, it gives CASKRSSYNEQFF.

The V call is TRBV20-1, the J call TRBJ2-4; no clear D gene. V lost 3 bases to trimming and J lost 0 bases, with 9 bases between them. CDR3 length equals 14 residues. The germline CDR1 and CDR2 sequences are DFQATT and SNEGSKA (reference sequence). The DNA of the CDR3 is TGCAGTGCTAGCGGCGTTTTAGCCAAAAACATTCAGTACTTC. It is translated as CSASGVLAKNIQYF.

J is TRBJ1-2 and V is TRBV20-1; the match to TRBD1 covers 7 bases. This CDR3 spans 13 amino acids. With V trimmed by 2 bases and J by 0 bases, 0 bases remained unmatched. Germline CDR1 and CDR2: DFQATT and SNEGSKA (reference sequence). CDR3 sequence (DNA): TGCAGTGCTAGACAGGGGGCTAACTATGGCTACACCTTC. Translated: CSARQGANYGYTF.

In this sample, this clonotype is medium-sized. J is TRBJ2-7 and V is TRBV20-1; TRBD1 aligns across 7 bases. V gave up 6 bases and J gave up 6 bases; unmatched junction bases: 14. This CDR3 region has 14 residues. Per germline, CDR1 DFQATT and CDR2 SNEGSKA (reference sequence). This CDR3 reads CSAQRARGPREQYF. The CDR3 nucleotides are TGCAGTGCCCAACGAGCGAGGGGGCCCCGCGAGCAGTACTTC.

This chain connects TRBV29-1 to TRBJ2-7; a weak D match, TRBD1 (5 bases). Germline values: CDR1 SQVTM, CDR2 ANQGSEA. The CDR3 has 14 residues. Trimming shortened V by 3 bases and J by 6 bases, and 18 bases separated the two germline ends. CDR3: CSVEVGQGVSEQYF. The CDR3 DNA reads TGCAGCGTTGAGGTCGGGCAGGGTGTCTCCGAGCAGTACTTC.

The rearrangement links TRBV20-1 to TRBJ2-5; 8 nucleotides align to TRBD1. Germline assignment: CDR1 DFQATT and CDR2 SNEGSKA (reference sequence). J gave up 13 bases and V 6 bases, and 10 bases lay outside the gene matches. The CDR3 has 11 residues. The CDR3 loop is CSARDRGFTYF. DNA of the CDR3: TGCAGTGCGCGAGACAGGGGTTTTACGTACTTC.

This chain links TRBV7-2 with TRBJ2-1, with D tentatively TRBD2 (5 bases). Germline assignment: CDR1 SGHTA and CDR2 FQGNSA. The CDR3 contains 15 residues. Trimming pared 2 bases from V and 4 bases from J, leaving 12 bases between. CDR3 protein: CASSLPGLYYNEQFF. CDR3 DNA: TGTGCCAGCAGCTTACCGGGGTTGTATTACAATGAGCAGTTCTTC.

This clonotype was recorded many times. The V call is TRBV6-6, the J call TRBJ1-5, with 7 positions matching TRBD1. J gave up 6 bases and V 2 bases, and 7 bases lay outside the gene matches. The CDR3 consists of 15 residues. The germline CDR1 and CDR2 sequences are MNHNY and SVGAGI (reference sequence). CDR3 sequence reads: CASSYRTGGSQPQHF. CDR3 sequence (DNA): TGTGCCAGCAGTTACAGGACAGGTGGAAGTCAGCCCCAGCATTTT.

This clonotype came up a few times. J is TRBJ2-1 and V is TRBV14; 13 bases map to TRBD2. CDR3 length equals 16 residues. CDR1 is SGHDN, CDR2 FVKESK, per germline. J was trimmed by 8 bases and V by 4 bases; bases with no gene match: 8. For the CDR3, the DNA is TGTGCCAGCAGCCCTGTCCCGGGACTAGCGGGGCATGAGCAGTTCTTC. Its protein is CASSPVPGLAGHEQFF.